The text below deals with one TCR beta chain. Its recognized antigen is unknown. Base-call qualities are not available, and no considerably larger clone is one nucleotide away. The time point label of this sample denotes: baseline before first vaccination. The treatment or condition label, as the study defines it: meningococcal conjugate vaccine given as trial control. Vaccinee samples came from UK trials COV001 and COV002, including a single-blind randomized controlled phase 2/3 trial of AZD1222 (ChAdOx1 nCoV-19) in healthy adults. For TCRbeta chain sequencing, PBMC samples were collected from trial participants at day 0 and at day 28 after the second dose. The data are from a study of T cell responses to AZD1222 COVID-19 vaccine (dated by TCRdb to the early 2020s). Study-wide context: A total of around 240 trial participants underwent TCR sequencing, of whom 207 received two doses of AZD1222 and around 26 received two doses of the MenACWY control vaccine. Trial participants were enrolled by age into subgroups of 18-55, 56-69 and 70-plus years, and roughly 150, 30 and 60 TCR-sequenced participants, respectively, were included in these subgroups.

The CDR3 regions of human TCRbeta chains were subjected to immunosequencing. Processing in the source paper ran as follows. TCRs in the repertoires were compared against a reference library of SARS-CoV-2-specific TCRs that had been generated with the MIRA antigen-specificity platform. Breadth was defined as the fraction of unique TCRs that were SARS-CoV-2-associated, and depth was defined as the fraction of total T cells that were SARS-CoV-2-associated. Using the MIRA data, every spike-specific TCR was mapped to the spike region that the TCR reacted to and assigned to either a CD4 or a CD8 class. Log10-transformed breadth and depth values were compared by one-way ANOVA with Sidak's multiple comparisons tests. TCRdb re-hosts the immuneACCESS table, in-frame sequences only. Its copies lack some clones; in the studies checked, an unresolved V gene accounts for under half of them, and the cause for the rest is not known. The V and J calls and clone size are taken from that table; D and trimming were inferred from the DNA. This sample lists 150,000 to 160,000 clones; about nine tenths were detected once. 5% to 6% of the sample goes to the ten largest clones.

Paper-wide results and their limitations: In the small 56-69-year group, the increase in depth fell short of significance, most likely because of low power. Because no day 14 peak-response samples were available, the repertoires could be characterized only after the peak T cell response. CD4 TCRs associated with the vaccine covered the entire spike protein, and the dominant responses were in regions 160-218 and 743-854. Conclusions about previously exposed vaccinees were limited because only 5 or 6 AZD1222 recipients were SARS-CoV-2 seropositive at baseline. After two AZD1222 doses, spike-specific TCR breadth and depth were significantly higher than at day 0 and than in MenACWY recipients. Nearly half of unique spike-specific TCRs reportedly recognized epitopes outside regions mutated in the B.1.351 and B.1.1.7 variants. Participants were mostly white British and included more females than males, and it was suggested by the authors that clonal diversity may have been underestimated.

The receptor was derived from an adult in good health. The sample in question was peripheral blood, obtained on day 0 of MenACWY control vaccination.

The nucleotide sequence is TGTGCCAGTAGGTTACAGGGTTACCGTGGCTACACCTTC. Translated, it reads CASRLQGYRGYTF. Recombination connected TRBV19 to TRBJ1-2, with a tentative D gene TRBD1 over 6 matching bases. The germline V gene (reference sequence) specifies LNHDA as CDR1 and SQIVND as CDR2. Taken from cysteine to phenylalanine, the CDR3 has 13 residues. Only CDR3 DNA is held: 39 bases, read in frame from base 1. The junction carries 15 bases between V and J, which are trimmed by 6 bases and 7 bases respectively.